What follows is one TCR beta chain and its context. Its target is unknown. The sample is drawn from a study of cytomegalovirus exposure and HLA in healthy donors. PCR involved 60 Vbeta and 13 Jbeta primers. Using immunoSEQ multiplex PCR, the repertoire was profiled, and TCRdb retains in-frame clones only, with some absent. The table lists roughly 150,000 clones, more than 75% of them singletons, with roughly 2.4% in the top ten. Notes on the study in general: Donors were assumed by presence/absence analyses to have roughly uniform sequencing depth. The records held CMV serostatus as the only immune exposure information.

This TCR was recovered from a woman aged 18-35 years in good health and CMV-seronegative. The sequenced material came from PBMCs.

The CDR3 is CSGLQGQGQYF. The CDR3 DNA reads TGCAGCGGCCTACAGGGGCAGGGGCAGTACTTC. The chain links TRBV29-1 to TRBJ2-7, with 7 bases identical to TRBD1. V was clipped by 7 bases and J by 9 bases; unmatched bases: 9. Germline V gene data show CDR1 as SQVTM and CDR2 as ANQGSEA. This CDR3 is built from 11 residues.